A single sample gave rise to the 22 T cell receptor beta chains below, sequenced in a study of chronic HIV infection and antiretroviral therapy. TCRdb ran MiXCR on the 5' RACE reads and lists one entry per CDR3 protein. The sample includes 25,000 to 35,000 distinct CDR3 sequences, around 9% of them seen just once. Sequences were obtained from peripheral blood. The receptors originated from an adult who had HIV and had not received antiretroviral therapy, or was an uninfected healthy control (not recorded which).

This clonotype was seen a few times. This chain connects TRBV28 to TRBJ1-6; D perhaps matches TRBD1 (6 bases). Trimming removed 7 bases from V and 6 bases from J, with 13 bases in between. The length of the CDR3 is 14 residues. Germline V gene sequence: CDR1 MDHEN, CDR2 SYDVKM. CDR3 sequence reads: CASNPGQSNSPLHF. In DNA, the CDR3 is TGTGCCAGCAACCCGGGACAAAGTAATTCACCCCTCCACTTT.

This clonotype was counted ten times or more. The CDR3 region has the DNA TGTGCCAGCAGTGACAGCCGCGACACCGGGGAGCTGTTTTTT. Protein sequence: CASSDSRDTGELFF. The V and J genes are TRBV6-4 and TRBJ2-2, with unresolved D. The CDR3 loop spans 14 amino acids. Germline CDR1 reads MRHNA; CDR2 reads SNTAGT. Trimming removed 2 bases from V and 3 bases from J, with 7 bases in between.

Ten or more counts support this clonotype. This rearrangement joins TRBV5-5 to TRBJ2-3; the D gene is possibly TRBD2 (6 bases). Germline-derived CDR1 and CDR2 are SGHKS and YYEKEE (reference sequence). The V end lost 3 bases, the J end lost 2 bases, and 19 bases lay between the germline ends. The CDR3 is made up of 17 amino acids. The CDR3 sequence: CASSYSRGVPFTDTQYF. Here the CDR3 DNA reads TGTGCCAGCAGCTATTCGCGGGGCGTACCATTCACAGATACGCAGTATTTT.

Relative to its sample, this clonotype is medium-sized. The chain couples TRBV7-2 to TRBJ2-1, with D possibly matching TRBD1 (5 bases). CDR3 length: 15 residues. V lost 5 bases and J lost 0, with 11 bases in between. From germline, CDR1 is SGHTA and CDR2 FQGNSA. In DNA, the CDR3 is TGTGCCAGCAGCCCAGACAGTCCCTCCTACAATGAGCAGTTCTTC. It encodes CASSPDSPSYNEQFF.

This clonotype was seen ten or more times. The chain joins TRBV29-1 to TRBJ2-1, with TRBD2 matching over 10 bases. Per the germline V gene, CDR1 is SQVTM and CDR2 is ANQGSEA. The CDR3 runs to 15 residues. Unmatched junction bases numbered 11, after V lost 6 bases and J lost 6 bases. The CDR3 sequence is CSVTKAGGVLNEQFF. The CDR3 DNA follows: TGCAGCGTCACTAAAGCGGGAGGGGTCCTCAATGAGCAGTTCTTC.

This clonotype occurred a few times. V is TRBV6-2 or TRBV6-3 and J is TRBJ2-1; weak D call: TRBD1 (6 bases). V lost 5 bases, J lost 0 bases, and 17 bases lay in between. CDR3 length: 17 residues. Germline CDR1 and CDR2: MNHEY and SVGEGT. CDR3: CASSTLRGLASYNEQFF. As DNA, the CDR3 is TGTGCCAGCAGTACGCTCAGGGGCCTCGCCTCCTACAATGAGCAGTTCTTC.

V is TRBV11-2 and J is TRBJ1-3; the D is unclear. The germline gives CDR1 SGHAT, CDR2 FQNNGV. Trimming removed 4 bases at V and 4 bases at J, with 11 bases between. There are 14 residues in the CDR3. The CDR3: CASSSRPGGNTIYF. CDR3 nucleotides: TGTGCCAGCAGCTCCCGACCGGGAGGAAACACCATATATTTT.

In its sample, this clonotype was seen many times. V is TRBV29-1 and J is TRBJ2-7; 11 nucleotides align to TRBD1. The CDR3 spans 14 residues. Germline V lookup: CDR1 SQVTM, CDR2 ANQGSEA. Trimming took 6 bases from V and 3 from J; bases not matched to a gene: 7. The CDR3 DNA is TGCAGCGTATCCGGACAGGGGGCGAGCTACGAGCAGTACTTC. This sequence encodes CSVSGQGASYEQYF.

The sample holds many counts of this clonotype. The chain employs TRBV5-1 and TRBJ2-5; maybe TRBD1 (5 bases). The CDR3 runs to 14 residues. The ends were cut back, 6 bases at V and 4 bases at J, with 16 bases in the middle. From germline, CDR1 is SGHRS and CDR2 YFSETQ. CDR3 nucleotide sequence: TGCGCCAGCACCCTGGCTAGGGGATCAGAGACCCAGTACTTC. Its translation is CASTLARGSETQYF.

This clonotype occurred many times. The chain has TRBV12-3 or TRBV12-4 and TRBJ2-1; weak D call: TRBD1 (5 bases). CDR3 length: 12 residues. Trimming left V 5 bases short and J 7 bases short, with 9 bases between. This chain's CDR3 is CASSPKGNEQFF. CDR3 in DNA: TGTGCCAGCAGTCCCAAGGGGAATGAGCAGTTCTTC.

This clonotype has ten or more counts. The chain employs TRBV7-9 and TRBJ2-1; 9 positions match TRBD1. This CDR3 is built from 11 residues. From germline, CDR1 is SEHNR and CDR2 FQNEAQ (reference sequence). Losses at the gene ends were 1 base for V and 14 bases for J; bases not matched to a gene: 0. The DNA of the CDR3 is TGTGCCAGCAGCTTAGGGGACAGGGAGTTCTTC. It yields the protein CASSLGDREFF.

This clonotype was detected only a few times. This rearrangement joins TRBV6-4 to TRBJ2-3; D possibly matches TRBD1 or TRBD2 (6 bases each). This CDR3 region has 16 residues. Germline V lookup: CDR1 MRHNA, CDR2 SNTAGT. V lost 0 bases, J lost 3 bases, and 13 bases lay in between. The CDR3 loop reads CASSDSVGGGTDTQYF. The DNA for the CDR3 is TGTGCCAGCAGTGACTCCGTAGGGGGAGGAACAGATACGCAGTATTTT.

This clonotype was seen ten or more times. The rearrangement joins TRBV29-1 to TRBJ2-1, with D maybe TRBD1 (7 bases). Deletions cut 5 bases from V and 9 bases from J, with 11 bases between. This CDR3 comprises 11 residues. Germline V lookup: CDR1 SQVTM, CDR2 ANQGSEA. CDR3 sequence reads: CSVPQGGEQFF. The CDR3 bases are TGCAGCGTTCCCCAGGGGGGTGAGCAGTTCTTC.

This chain uses TRBV7-3 with TRBJ1-1; a possible D gene is TRBD1 (5 bases). The CDR3 is 13 amino acids. Trimming cost V 6 bases and J 4 bases, with 12 bases left between them. Germline V CDR1 and CDR2: SGHTA, FQGTGA. CDR3 in DNA: TGTGCCAGCAGTACACGGGACCGCACTGAAGCTTTCTTT. Translation gives CASSTRDRTEAFF.

In its sample, this clonotype was seen many times. The chain couples TRBV12-3 or TRBV12-4 to TRBJ2-6; unclear D gene. V was trimmed by 6 bases and J by 1 base, leaving 4 bases between them. The CDR3 spans 13 residues. The CDR3 DNA follows: TGTGCCAGCAGGATTTCTGGGGCCAACGTCCTGACTTTC. Its protein is CASRISGANVLTF.

The chain combines TRBV29-1 with TRBJ1-1, with a possible D match to TRBD1 (5 bases). The CDR3 spans 11 residues. Germline CDR1 is SQVTM and CDR2 is ANQGSEA. The ends were cut back, 4 bases at V and 11 bases at J, with 14 bases in the middle. CDR3 sequence (DNA): TGCAGCGTTGCAGACAGTAAGGGGGCTTTCTTT. Translating it yields CSVADSKGAFF.

This clonotype showed up many times. V usage is TRBV27 and J usage is TRBJ2-5, with 7 positions matching TRBD2. The CDR3 is 16 amino acids. Germline values: CDR1 MNHEY, CDR2 SMNVEV (reference sequence). V lost 2 bases and J lost 3; bases outside the gene matches: 9. The DNA of the CDR3 is TGTGCCAGCAGTTTACACGAGGGCGCGGGGGAAGAGACCCAGTACTTC. Encoded protein: CASSLHEGAGEETQYF.

There are many counts of this clonotype. The CDR3 DNA reads as TGTGCCACCAGACTAGTCGGGGAGCTGTTTTTT. It translates to CATRLVGELFF. The chain combines TRBV10-3 with TRBJ2-2, with D tentatively TRBD2 (6 bases). The CDR3 length is 11 residues. Per the germline V gene, CDR1 is ENHRY and CDR2 is SYGVKD. The V end was cut by 10 bases, the J end by 7 bases, with 10 bases between.

This clonotype occurred a few times. V usage is TRBV12-3 or TRBV12-4 and J usage is TRBJ1-1, with 11 bases aligning to TRBD1. After removal of 5 bases from V and 5 bases from J, the junction contained 7 bases not matched to a gene. There are 15 residues in the CDR3. This CDR3 is CASSNGQGARTEAFF. The CDR3 DNA is TGTGCCAGCAGTAATGGACAGGGGGCAAGAACTGAAGCTTTCTTT.

The chain links TRBV21-1 to TRBJ1-2. TRBV21-1 is a listed pseudogene. The CDR3 sequence is 9 residues long. The DNA for the CDR3 is TGTGCCAACATCGCCGGTTACACCTTC. Its protein is CANIAGYTF.

The chain couples TRBV18 to TRBJ1-2; D is uncertain. The V gene's germline CDR1 is KGHSH and CDR2 LQKENI. Between the trimmed V and J ends, which lost 6 bases and 2 bases, there was a span of 13 bases. The CDR3 is 14 amino acids. This CDR3 is CASSPARSNYGYTF. The DNA of the CDR3 is TGTGCCAGCTCCCCAGCCCGCAGCAACTATGGCTACACCTTC.

In this sample, this clonotype turned up a few times. The V call is TRBV27, the J call TRBJ1-2; D unresolved. This CDR3 has 13 residues. V was shortened by 2 bases and J by 2 bases, with 6 bases between the two germline ends. CDR1 and CDR2 from the germline V gene are MNHEY and SMNVEV (reference sequence). The CDR3 region is CASSLTPNYGYTF. The CDR3 DNA reads as TGTGCCAGCAGTTTAACACCGAACTATGGCTACACCTTC.